This T cell receptor (beta chain) is drawn from a study of post-analysis software for immune sequencing data. Looking at the study overall: The courses of disease that were included comprised relapsing-remitting, secondary progressive and progressive-relapsing multiple sclerosis.

Study-level results: With TRBV5-6, TRBV5-1 and TRBV20-1 included, about five TRBV segments were more frequent in patients than in controls. Co-batched samples clustered tightly together by F measure. A significant reduction in normalized Chao1 diversity was observed in multiple sclerosis patients versus controls.

Trimming took 6 bases from V and 2 from J, leaving 8 bases between them. CDR3 size: 14 residues. Unique molecular identifiers were built into the TCR beta cDNA libraries. Roughly 0.5 million cDNA molecules were obtained from about 0.98 to 11 million T cells. TCRdb reprocessed the PCR reads via MiXCR and lists one record per CDR3 protein. The repertoire holds 800,000 to 950,000 distinct CDR3 sequences, with approximately 53% as singletons. About this clonotype: Its target is not known.

The specimen was blood. The clonotype comes from a girl aged 5 to 17 with multiple sclerosis. The V and J genes are TRBV12-3 or TRBV12-4 and TRBJ1-6, with D unclear. CDR3 sequence (DNA): TGTGCCAGCAGAATAAATACCTATAATTCACCCCTCCACTTT. It is translated as CASRINTYNSPLHF.